This entry lists 19 T cell receptor beta chains sequenced from one sample in a study of OX40 agonist ivuxolimab in advanced cancers. The repertoire was sequenced with immunoSEQ multiplex PCR; TCRdb's copy has only in-frame clones and lacks some. The sample carries 25,000 to 35,000 clones, approximately 84% recorded once. Sequenced material: CD4+ or CD8+ T cells sorted from blood, taken in a trial of the OX40 agonist ivuxolimab. Receptors originate from an adult with an advanced solid tumor such as melanoma, head and neck, liver or kidney cancer.

The chain carries TRBV19 and TRBJ1-5; 8 bases map to TRBD1. Germline V gene sequence: CDR1 LNHDA, CDR2 SQIVND (reference sequence). The length of the CDR3 is 18 residues. V was pared by 5 bases and J by 0 bases, with 12 bases of the junction left unmatched. This CDR3 reads CASSPKGTGDYSNQPQHF. The CDR3 DNA follows: TGTGCCAGTAGTCCGAAGGGGACAGGCGACTATAGCAATCAGCCCCAGCATTTT.

J is TRBJ2-1 and V is TRBV4-3; D gene uncertain. This CDR3 region has 13 residues. CDR1 and CDR2 from the germline V gene are LGHNA and YSLEER. V lost 1 base and J 5 bases, leaving 6 bases between the germline ends. Here the CDR3 reads CASSQGGHNEQFF. As DNA, the CDR3 is TGCGCCAGCAGCCAAGGCGGACACAATGAGCAGTTCTTC.

This clone was seen only once. The chain combines TRBV7-2 with TRBJ2-3; no firm D call. V lost 2 bases and J 3 bases, leaving 9 bases between the germline ends. This CDR3 has 14 residues. Germline V gives CDR1 SGHTA, CDR2 FQGNSA. The CDR3 sequence: CASSLLGSTDTQYF. The CDR3 DNA sequence: TGTGCCAGCAGCTTACTAGGGTCTACAGATACGCAGTATTTT.

The J gene is TRBJ1-2, the V gene TRBV9; no reliable D call. Trimming left V 0 bases short and J 5 bases short, with 2 bases between. This CDR3 is built from 11 residues. Germline V gene sequence: CDR1 SGDLS, CDR2 YYNGEE. The chain's CDR3 is CASSVGYGYTF. In DNA, the CDR3 is TGTGCCAGCAGCGTAGGATATGGCTACACCTTC. Filled out from reference TRBV9 and TRBJ1-2, the complete variable domain reads DSGVTQTPKHLITATGQRVTLRCSPRSGDLSVYWYQQSLDQGLQFLIQYYNGEERAKGNILERFSAQQFPDLHSELNLSSLELGDSALYFCASSVGYGYTFGSGTRLTVV.

The V gene is TRBV30, the J gene TRBJ1-2; D possibly corresponds to TRBD1 (6 bases). The V and J ends lost 0 bases and 4 bases respectively, with 15 bases between them. CDR1 is GTSNPN, CDR2 SVGIG, per germline (reference sequence). This CDR3 is built from 15 residues. CDR3 DNA sequence: TGTGCCTGGAGTGTAACCCACAGGGACATCTATGGCTACACCTTC. Residues: CAWSVTHRDIYGYTF.

The chain has TRBV19 and TRBJ2-1; no clear D. CDR1 is LNHDA and CDR2 is SQIVND in the germline V gene (reference sequence). V was pared by 1 base and J by 7 bases, with 8 bases between. CDR3 length: 13 residues. The CDR3 nucleotides read TGTGCCAGTAGTATAGGTCTCTCAAATGAGCAGTTCTTC. It encodes CASSIGLSNEQFF. The full variable domain, rest sourced from reference TRBV19 and TRBJ2-1, is DGGITQSPKYLFRKEGQNVTLSCEQNLNHDAMYWYRQDPGQGLRLIYYSQIVNDFQKGDIAEGYSVSREKKESFPLTVTSAQKNPTAFYLCASSIGLSNEQFFGPGTRLTVL.

The genes are TRBV19 and TRBJ2-5; 8 bases line up with TRBD1. Germline-derived CDR1 and CDR2 are LNHDA and SQIVND (reference sequence). J gave up 5 bases and V 6 bases, and 11 bases lay outside the gene matches. This CDR3 comprises 15 residues. For the CDR3, the DNA is TGTGCCAGTAGCCTGCTGACAGGGGCGGGGGAGACCCAGTACTTC. This translates into CASSLLTGAGETQYF.

This chain uses TRBV5-1 with TRBJ1-1; D possibly corresponds to TRBD1 (6 bases). CDR1 is SGHRS and CDR2 is YFSETQ in the germline V gene. The CDR3 is 16 amino acids. V lost 1 base to trimming and J lost 3 bases, with 16 bases between them. CDR3 residues: CASSLRTPGHDTEAFF. DNA of the CDR3: TGCGCCAGCAGCTTGAGGACGCCGGGACACGACACTGAAGCTTTCTTT.

J is TRBJ2-1 and V is TRBV25-1, with TRBD2 matching 9 bases. Per germline, CDR1 MGHDK and CDR2 SYGVNS. The CDR3 sequence is 14 residues long. J was trimmed by 8 bases and V by 4 bases; bases with no gene match: 6. CDR3 in DNA: TGTGCCAGCAGTGTAGCGGGAGCTGGGGATGAGCAGTTCTTC. This codes for CASSVAGAGDEQFF.

V and J are TRBV27 and TRBJ1-2; a weak D match, TRBD1 (6 bases). The length of the CDR3 is 14 residues. Germline V lookup: CDR1 MNHEY, CDR2 SMNVEV (reference sequence). Trimming left V 5 bases short and J 4 bases short, with 14 bases between. DNA for the CDR3: TGTGCCAGCAGTCCAAACAGGGTGGGCTATGGCTACACCTTC. Encoded protein: CASSPNRVGYGYTF.

The DNA for the CDR3 is TGTGCCAGCAGTTTACCCCCTAGCGGGGAGACCCAGTACTTC. This encodes CASSLPPSGETQYF. J is TRBJ2-5 and V is TRBV28, with 8 positions matching TRBD2. Trimming took 2 bases from V and 5 from J; bases not matched to a gene: 4. This CDR3 contains 14 residues. The germline gives CDR1 MDHEN, CDR2 SYDVKM.

The CDR3 nucleotides read TGTGCCAGCAGCTTACGCGCCAGGCCCAAGCTTGAAGCTTTCTTT. Protein sequence: CASSLRARPKLEAFF. The chain links TRBV13 to TRBJ1-1; D gene ambiguous. Germline CDR1 is PRHDT and CDR2 is FYEKMQ (reference sequence). This CDR3 has 15 residues. V shed 2 bases and J shed 7 bases, with 17 bases lying between them.

J is TRBJ1-6 and V is TRBV6-6; D gene unclear. The CDR3 extends over 13 amino acids. Germline V gives CDR1 MNHNY, CDR2 SVGAGI (reference sequence). Trimming stripped 7 bases from V and 7 bases from J, with 11 bases between. The CDR3 DNA reads as TGTGCCAGCACCCGGGCCCTCAATTCACCCCTCCACTTT. Translation gives CASTRALNSPLHF.

The chain is built from TRBV7-7 and TRBJ2-3; 12 positions agree with TRBD2. This CDR3 region has 18 residues. Per the germline V gene, CDR1 is SSHAT and CDR2 is FNYEAQ (reference sequence). The CDR3 sequence: CASALETSGSTGTDTQYF. The CDR3 coding sequence is TGTGCTAGCGCCCTTGAGACTAGCGGGAGTACAGGCACAGATACGCAGTATTTT. The full variable domain, its missing parts supplied by reference TRBV7-7 and TRBJ2-3, is GAGVSQSPRYKVTKRGQDVTLRCDPISSHATLYWYQQALGQGPEFLTYFNYEAQPDKSGLPSDRFSAERPEGSISTLTIQRTEQRDSAMYRCASALETSGSTGTDTQYFGPGTRLTVL.

V gene TRBV28 combines with J gene TRBJ1-2; TRBD1 is a possible D gene (5 bases). Germline loops: CDR1 MDHEN, CDR2 SYDVKM. CDR3 length: 13 amino acids. V was trimmed by 3 bases and J by 4 bases, leaving 9 bases between them. The CDR3 DNA is TGTGCCAGCAGTTTGAGGGGTCTCTATGGCTACACCTTC. Encoded protein: CASSLRGLYGYTF.

V is TRBV13 and J is TRBJ2-5, with 10 bases lining up with TRBD2. The germline V gene has CDR1 PRHDT and CDR2 FYEKMQ (reference sequence). The CDR3 has 15 residues. The J segment lost 4 bases and the V segment lost 2 bases, leaving 4 bases of the junction unmatched. The CDR3 region is CASSLSAGGPETQYF. As DNA, the CDR3 is TGTGCCAGCAGCTTATCAGCGGGAGGGCCAGAGACCCAGTACTTC.

The chain joins TRBV11-2 to TRBJ2-1; D tentatively fits TRBD1 or TRBD2 (5 bases each). The CDR3 runs 15 residues. Looked up from germline, CDR1 is SGHAT and CDR2 is FQNNGV. V dropped 10 bases and J dropped 0 bases, with 16 bases sitting between them. The CDR3 DNA follows: TGTGCCATCGGCCCCCCAGGGAGCTCCTACAATGAGCAGTTCTTC. Translated, it gives CAIGPPGSSYNEQFF.

The rearrangement joins TRBV6-6 to TRBJ1-3; D uncertain. There are 11 residues in the CDR3. V was trimmed by 2 bases and J by 4 bases, leaving 0 bases between them. CDR1 and CDR2 (germline): MNHNY, SVGAGI (reference sequence). CDR3 in DNA: TGTGCCAGCAGTTACGGAAACACCATATATTTT. It codes for CASSYGNTIYF.

This clone was seen just once. The chain links TRBV19 to TRBJ1-1; D unresolved. This CDR3 is built from 13 residues. Per the germline V gene, CDR1 is LNHDA and CDR2 is SQIVND (reference sequence). V lost 6 bases to trimming and J lost 1 base, with 9 bases between them. CDR3 amino acids: CASSRYWNTEAFF. Written as DNA, the CDR3 is TGTGCCAGTAGCCGATATTGGAACACTGAAGCTTTCTTT.